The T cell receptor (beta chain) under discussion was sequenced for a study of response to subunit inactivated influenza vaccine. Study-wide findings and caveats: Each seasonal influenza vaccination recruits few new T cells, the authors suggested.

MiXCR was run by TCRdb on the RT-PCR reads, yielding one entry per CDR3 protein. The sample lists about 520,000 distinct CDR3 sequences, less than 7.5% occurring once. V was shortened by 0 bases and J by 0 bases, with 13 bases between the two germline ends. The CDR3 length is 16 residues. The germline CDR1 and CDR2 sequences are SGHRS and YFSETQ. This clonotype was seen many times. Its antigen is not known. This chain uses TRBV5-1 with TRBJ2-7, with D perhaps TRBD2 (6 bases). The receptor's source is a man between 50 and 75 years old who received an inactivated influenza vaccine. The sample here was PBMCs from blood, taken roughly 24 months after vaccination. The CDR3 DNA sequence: TGCGCCAGCAGCTTGGTGGCCGGGACTTACTCCTACGAGCAGTACTTC. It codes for CASSLVAGTYSYEQYF.